Detailed here is one TCR beta chain. This sample is drawn from a study of blood T cell repertoires in COVID-19. For the study at large: COVID-19 samples, acute and convalescent, were from the United States, Italy and Spain.

Under the authors' procedure: Reference gene primer amplification yielded estimated nucleated cell counts. Produced via immunoSEQ multiplex PCR; TCRdb's table is partial and in-frame only. The V and J calls and clone size come from that table; D and trimming were worked out from the DNA. The sample records approximately 300,000 clones, just under 90% being singletons. V gave up 0 bases and J gave up 0 bases, with 11 bases separating them. Germline-derived CDR1 and CDR2 are LGHNA and YNFKEQ. This CDR3 has 16 amino acids. The sequencing input was peripheral blood. The chain is built from TRBV4-2 and TRBJ1-1; D gene ambiguous. This receptor was obtained from a woman younger than 45 with COVID-19, enrolled during active disease. For the CDR3, the DNA is TGTGCCAGCAGCCAAGAAGCAGGTCCTCTGAACACTGAAGCTTTCTTT. Translating it yields CASSQEAGPLNTEAFF.